This passage covers 21 T cell receptor beta chains from one sample sequenced in a study of cytomegalovirus exposure and HLA in healthy donors. Both 60 Vbeta primers and 13 Jbeta primers went into the PCR. Libraries were prepared by immunoSEQ multiplex PCR; TCRdb keeps only in-frame clonotypes and omits some of them. The table includes about 120,000 clones, 65% to 80% detected once. The specimen was PBMCs. The receptors derive from a man aged 55 to 69 in good health and CMV-seropositive.

This clone was observed a few times. The V call is TRBV6-1, the J call TRBJ1-5; 9 positions match TRBD1. The CDR3 extends over 20 amino acids. Losses at the gene ends were 0 bases for V and 5 bases for J; bases not matched to a gene: 17. Germline-derived CDR1 and CDR2 are MNHNS and SASEGT. This CDR3 is CASSEAWGGDREGSDQPQHF. In nucleotides, the CDR3 is TGTGCCAGCAGTGAAGCATGGGGGGGGGACAGGGAAGGATCGGATCAGCCCCAGCATTTT.

V usage is TRBV7-9 and J usage is TRBJ2-7, with 7 bases that match TRBD1. The CDR3 has 14 amino acids. Germline CDR1 is SEHNR and CDR2 is FQNEAQ (reference sequence). Trimming removed 6 bases from V and 2 bases from J; junction bases left unmatched: 7. The CDR3: CASRSGGSAYEQYF. As DNA, the CDR3 is TGTGCCAGCAGGTCAGGGGGATCGGCCTACGAGCAGTACTTC.

The chain recombines TRBV19 with TRBJ1-2, with D possibly matching TRBD1 (5 bases). Trimming removed 4 bases from V and 8 bases from J, with 17 bases in between. In germline, CDR1 is LNHDA, CDR2 SQIVND (reference sequence). This CDR3 comprises 14 residues. CDR3 loop: CASSTQGEGRGYTF. The CDR3 nucleotides are TGTGCCAGTAGTACCCAAGGGGAAGGGCGCGGCTACACCTTC.

V is TRBV7-9 and J is TRBJ2-7, with D possibly matching TRBD2 (5 bases). Trimming took off 8 bases at V and 4 bases at J, with 6 bases between the two ends. This CDR3 spans 10 amino acids. The V gene's germline CDR1 is SEHNR and CDR2 FQNEAQ (reference sequence). The CDR3 coding sequence is TGTGCCAGCTCGGGGTACGAGCAGTACTTC. It yields the protein CASSGYEQYF.

The V and J genes are TRBV18 and TRBJ2-7, with 8 positions matching TRBD1. This CDR3 is 15 amino acids long. V dropped 6 bases and J dropped 3; count of bases not matched to a gene: 10. Germline V CDR1 and CDR2: KGHSH, LQKENI. The CDR3 protein is CASSVGTGNYYEQYF. CDR3 in DNA: TGTGCCAGCTCTGTCGGGACAGGCAACTACTACGAGCAGTACTTC.

The chain couples TRBV7-9 to TRBJ1-4; weak D call: TRBD1 (5 bases). In germline, CDR1 is SEHNR, CDR2 FQNEAQ (reference sequence). The CDR3 totals 16 residues. V lost 4 bases to trimming and J lost 5 bases, with 17 bases between them. The CDR3 nucleotides are TGTGCCAGCAGCTCCAACGCCGAACAGGTGAATGAAAAACTGTTTTTT. It translates to CASSSNAEQVNEKLFF. Full variable domain (remainder filled in from reference TRBV7-9 and TRBJ1-4): DTGVSQNPRHKITKRGQNVTFRCDPISEHNRLYWYRQTLGQGPEFLTYFQNEAQLEKSRLLSDRFSAERPKGSFSTLEIQRTEQGDSAMYLCASSSNAEQVNEKLFFGSGTQLSVL.

This chain uses TRBV4-2 with TRBJ2-3; 9 bases match TRBD2. The germline V gene encodes CDR1 LGHNA and CDR2 YNFKEQ. The CDR3 runs to 17 residues. J was trimmed by 0 bases and V by 4 bases; bases with no gene match: 8. For the CDR3, the DNA is TGTGCCAGCAGCCCGGGGGGGCGGGAGGGCAGCACAGATACGCAGTATTTT. Amino acids: CASSPGGREGSTDTQYF.

The chain carries TRBV29-1 and TRBJ2-5; 8 bases are a match to TRBD1. The V gene's germline CDR1 is SQVTM and CDR2 ANQGSEA. The CDR3 consists of 15 residues. Trimming at V came to 1 base and at J to 5 bases, leaving 9 bases not matched to a gene. In DNA, the CDR3 is TGCAGCGTTGAAGTCCGCTGGACAGGGAAGGAGACCCAGTACTTC. It specifies CSVEVRWTGKETQYF.

The chain links TRBV9 to TRBJ2-7, with a tentative D call TRBD1 (5 bases). CDR1 is SGDLS, CDR2 YYNGEE, per germline. The CDR3 consists of 15 residues. With 0 bases removed from V and 0 bases from J, the gap between germline ends came to 10 bases. DNA of the CDR3: TGTGCCAGCAGCGTAGGGGGCCGCAGCTCCTACGAGCAGTACTTC. This encodes CASSVGGRSSYEQYF.

The sample holds a few counts of this clone. The chain joins TRBV9 to TRBJ1-1, with D possibly matching TRBD1 (5 bases). The V end was cut by 4 bases, the J end by 2 bases, with 12 bases between. The CDR3 consists of 14 residues. Germline V gene lookup returns CDR1 SGDLS and CDR2 YYNGEE. The CDR3 loop reads CASSPSGGNTEAFF. CDR3 nucleotide sequence: TGTGCCAGCAGCCCCTCGGGGGGTAACACTGAAGCTTTCTTT.

The CDR3 is CASSPGQQEKLFF. The CDR3 DNA follows: TGCGCCAGCAGCCCCGGACAGCAAGAAAAACTGTTTTTT. V gene TRBV5-1 combines with J gene TRBJ1-4; D perhaps matches TRBD1 (6 bases). The CDR3 spans 13 residues. V gave up 4 bases and J gave up 8 bases, with 12 bases separating them. CDR1 and CDR2 from the germline V gene are SGHRS and YFSETQ.

V usage is TRBV6-1 and J usage is TRBJ1-6; 10 bases are shared with TRBD1. The length of the CDR3 is 16 residues. Germline trimming cut 4 bases from V and 10 bases from J; bases unmatched to any gene: 10. Per germline, CDR1 MNHNS and CDR2 SASEGT. The CDR3 coding sequence is TGTGCCAGCAGTGCTCCAAGGACAGGGGGATACTCACCCCTCCACTTT. It is translated as CASSAPRTGGYSPLHF.

The gene calls are TRBV10-3 and TRBJ2-7; tentatively, D is TRBD1 (6 bases). Trimming left V 2 bases short and J 2 bases short, with 7 bases between. This CDR3 comprises 13 residues. The germline gives CDR1 ENHRY, CDR2 SYGVKD. In DNA form, the CDR3 reads TGTGCCATCAGTGAGGACAGGACCTACGAGCAGTACTTC. Protein: CAISEDRTYEQYF.

CDR3 DNA: TGCGCCAGCAGTGAGTCGGCCAGCTACAATGAGCAGTTCTTC. Its translation is CASSESASYNEQFF. This sequence joins TRBV10-1 and TRBJ2-1; no definite D call. The CDR3 extends over 14 amino acids. Germline V gene data show CDR1 as WNHNN and CDR2 as SYGVQD (reference sequence). Trimming shortened V by 0 bases and J by 3 bases, and 6 bases separated the two germline ends.

J is TRBJ2-7 and V is TRBV5-1; 8 positions match TRBD1. Germline V gene sequence: CDR1 SGHRS, CDR2 YFSETQ. This CDR3 comprises 15 residues. Trimming at V came to 1 base and at J to 3 bases, leaving 6 bases not matched to a gene. In DNA form, the CDR3 reads TGCGCCAGCAGCTTGCGGACAGGGCCGAACTACGAGCAGTACTTC. It translates to CASSLRTGPNYEQYF.

This clone was found once. The chain carries TRBV28 and TRBJ1-2; no clear D gene. Germline V gene lookup returns CDR1 MDHEN and CDR2 SYDVKM. Trimming took 2 bases from V and 0 from J, leaving 7 bases between them. The CDR3 length is 14 residues. The CDR3 protein is CASSLNGANYGYTF. The CDR3 region has the DNA TGTGCCAGCAGTTTAAACGGAGCTAACTATGGCTACACCTTC.

This clone occurred a few times. The chain uses TRBV18 and TRBJ2-5; no clear D gene. CDR1 KGHSH and CDR2 LQKENI come from the germline V gene. The CDR3 is made up of 13 amino acids. Trimming took off 3 bases at V and 1 base at J, with 6 bases between the two ends. The CDR3 is CASSPGFQETQYF. The CDR3 nucleotides are TGTGCCAGCTCACCGGGCTTCCAAGAGACCCAGTACTTC.

The table lists this clone with a count of one. The rearrangement uses TRBV27 and TRBJ1-2; D possibly corresponds to TRBD1 (5 bases). Per germline, CDR1 MNHEY and CDR2 SMNVEV (reference sequence). Deletions cut 2 bases from V and 6 bases from J, with 16 bases between. The CDR3 is 15 residues long. CDR3 residues: CASSLKSVGAHGYTF. The DNA of the CDR3 is TGTGCCAGCAGTTTAAAGAGCGTAGGGGCTCATGGCTACACCTTC.

This clone was detected only once. V usage is TRBV11-3 and J usage is TRBJ1-5; 7 nucleotides line up with TRBD1. Trimming cost V 0 bases and J 9 bases; bases outside gene matches: 17. Germline lookup yields CDR1 SGHNT and CDR2 YENEEA. This CDR3 contains 18 residues. CDR3: CASSLDLGQITAWRPQHF. CDR3 nucleotide sequence: TGTGCCAGCAGCTTAGATCTGGGACAGATTACCGCGTGGCGGCCCCAGCATTTT. The whole variable domain, filled in from reference TRBV11-3 and TRBJ1-5, reads EAGVVQSPRYKIIEKKQPVAFWCNPISGHNTLYWYLQNLGQGPELLIRYENEEAVDDSQLPKDRFSAERLKGVDSTLKIQPAELGDSAVYLCASSLDLGQITAWRPQHFGDGTRLSIL.

The V gene is TRBV11-3, the J gene TRBJ1-1; 12 bases line up with TRBD1. The CDR3 is 15 residues long. The junction had 9 bases not matched to a gene; V was cut back by 3 bases and J by 10 bases. Looked up from germline, CDR1 is SGHNT and CDR2 is YENEEA. The DNA for the CDR3 is TGTGCCAGCAGCTTCTCTGGGGCGGGACAGGGGGCAGCTTTCTTT. It encodes CASSFSGAGQGAAFF.

The CDR3 loop reads CASSLSRGHYNEQFF. Written as DNA, the CDR3 is TGTGCCAGCAGCTTATCAAGGGGCCACTACAATGAGCAGTTCTTC. V usage is TRBV7-3 and J usage is TRBJ2-1; possible D gene TRBD1, 5 bases. Trimming removed 2 bases from V and 3 bases from J, with 11 bases in between. The CDR3 loop spans 15 amino acids. Germline CDR1 SGHTA, CDR2 FQGTGA.